One and the same sample provided the 15 T cell receptor beta chains below, sequenced in a study of CXCR3-negative and CXCR3-positive naive CD8 T cells. No antigen has been assigned to these receptors. Researchers prepared the TRB cDNA libraries using 5' RACE with UMI labels. With the 5' RACE reads reprocessed, TCRdb shows one record per CDR3 protein and no DNA. The sample holds tens of thousands of distinct CDR3 sequences. Points from the study as a whole: CXCR3-negative naive cells had less hydrophobic TRB CDR3s than did CXCR3-positive naive cells.

Sequencing was carried out using naive CXCR3+ CD8+ T cells from blood. Subset defined: CD45RO-CCR7+CD27+CD95- naive CD8+ T cells expressing CXCR3 (TNR3+). The receptors here all came from a human donor in good health. Some clones in this sample may be carry-over from other donors' samples.

The J gene is TRBJ2-4, the V gene TRBV4-3; lacking DNA, the TRBD1 call made by TCRdb goes unchecked. This CDR3 is built from 13 residues. Germline CDR1 is LGHNA and CDR2 is YSLEER. CDR3 sequence reads: CASSQGQGNIQYF.

CDR3 sequence: CASSFTPGTVTGELFF. The chain links TRBV7-8 to TRBJ2-2; TCRdb designates TRBD1, a call that cannot be tested without DNA. Germline V gene sequence: CDR1 SGHVS, CDR2 FQNEAQ. The CDR3 runs 16 residues.

The chain couples TRBV7-9 to TRBJ2-2; there is no DNA to check the TCRdb D call of TRBD1. The CDR3 contains 16 residues. Germline-derived CDR1 and CDR2 are SEHNR and FQNEAQ (reference sequence). CDR3 sequence reads: CASSPRTGLDTGELFF.

CDR3: CASSLAEAYYEQYF. The genes are TRBV7-9 and TRBJ2-7. The CDR3 sequence is 14 residues long. Germline V gene lookup returns CDR1 SEHNR and CDR2 FQNEAQ (reference sequence).

The V gene is TRBV20-1, the J gene TRBJ2-7. The germline V gene encodes CDR1 DFQATT and CDR2 SNEGSKA (reference sequence). CDR3 length: 15 residues. The CDR3 reads CSARDRAGASYEQYF.

The J gene is TRBJ2-7, the V gene TRBV6-5. This CDR3 has 14 residues. Germline CDR1 reads MNHEY; CDR2 reads SVGAGI. CDR3 in amino acids: CASSYLGQVAEQYF.

The gene calls are TRBV15 and TRBJ2-1. Germline values: CDR1 LNHNV, CDR2 YYDKDF (reference sequence). This CDR3 region has 14 residues. Here the CDR3 reads CATSREPRDNEQFF.

The chain joins TRBV7-2 to TRBJ2-1; TCRdb outputs TRBD1, but without DNA this stays unchecked. Germline V lookup: CDR1 SGHTA, CDR2 FQGNSA. The CDR3 has 14 amino acids. CDR3 amino acids: CASSLQTGLHEQFF.

This chain connects TRBV29-1 to TRBJ2-2; with no DNA, the TCRdb D assignment of TRBD2 cannot be verified. From germline, CDR1 is SQVTM and CDR2 ANQGSEA. The CDR3 contains 14 residues. The chain's CDR3 is CSVRTSGIAGELFF.

This chain joins TRBV12-2 and TRBJ2-7; lacking DNA, the TRBD2 call made by TCRdb goes unchecked. TRBV12-2 is described as a pseudogene. The length of the CDR3 is 14 residues. CDR3 sequence reads: CASRHAEVDDEQYF.

The chain links TRBV2 to TRBJ2-7; TCRdb's assignment of TRBD1 cannot be checked, as there is no DNA. This CDR3 has 15 amino acids. Germline V gives CDR1 SNHLY, CDR2 FYNNEI. The CDR3 protein is CASSAGGSGPYEQYF.

V gene TRBV7-6 combines with J gene TRBJ1-4. Germline V CDR1 and CDR2: SGHVS, FNYEAQ. The CDR3 has 14 residues. CDR3 loop: CASSLAATNEKLFF.

The V gene is TRBV3-1, the J gene TRBJ2-6; TCRdb selects TRBD2, and the lack of DNA leaves this call unchecked. This CDR3 has 17 amino acids. Germline values: CDR1 LGHDT, CDR2 YNNKEL (reference sequence). CDR3 region: CASSQGPFLVGANVLTF.

The V call is TRBV9, the J call TRBJ1-6; TCRdb gives TRBD1 as the D gene, but with no DNA this cannot be confirmed. CDR1 and CDR2 from the germline V gene are SGDLS and YYNGEE. This CDR3 spans 16 amino acids. The CDR3 loop is CASSVAPRAASSPLHF. Full variable domain (outside the CDR3, taken from reference TRBV9 and TRBJ1-6): DSGVTQTPKHLITATGQRVTLRCSPRSGDLSVYWYQQSLDQGLQFLIQYYNGEERAKGNILERFSAQQFPDLHSELNLSSLELGDSALYFCASSVAPRAASSPLHFGNGTRLTVT.

This rearrangement joins TRBV20-1 to TRBJ1-1. CDR1 is DFQATT, CDR2 SNEGSKA, per germline (reference sequence). The length of the CDR3 is 16 residues. The CDR3: CSARDPGFGGSTEAFF.